This T cell receptor (beta chain) derives from a study of CD8 T cells in Susac syndrome. Sequencing of TCR beta, carried out with a high-throughput approach, was applied to CD8+ and CD4+ T cells from the blood. TEMRA cells were FACS-enriched, and CD8+ and CD4+ T cells were isolated negatively. Germline values: CDR1 SGHDT, CDR2 YYEEEE. This CDR3 spans 16 amino acids. The trim removed 0 bases at V and 0 bases at J, leaving 3 bases unmatched. Concerning this clonotype itself: What it recognizes is unknown.

RNA totalling about 0.45 to 1 ug underwent reverse transcription with random hexamers. The immunoSEQ assay covered 54 Vbeta and 13 Jbeta segments for CDR3. Each CDR3 protein gets one entry after TCRdb re-called the immunoSEQ multiplex PCR reads with MiXCR. The sample holds roughly 120,000 distinct CDR3 sequences, about 94% seen once. General study findings and limits: TCR sequencing and HLA analysis covered a relatively small number of individuals.

Sequencing input: CD4+ T cells from PBMCs. The sequence derives from a human donor in good health. The genes are TRBV5-6 and TRBJ2-3; 8 bases line up with TRBD2. The CDR3 loop is CASSLGLASSTDTQYF. Written as DNA, the CDR3 is TGTGCCAGCAGCTTGGGACTAGCGTCTAGCACAGATACGCAGTATTTT.